One and the same sample provided the 11 T cell receptor beta chains below, sequenced in a study of cytomegalovirus exposure and HLA in healthy donors. Primers: 60 Vbeta forward and 13 Jbeta reverse. The repertoire was sequenced with immunoSEQ multiplex PCR; TCRdb's copy has only in-frame clones and lacks some. The sample consists of under 150,000 clones, 75% to 85% of them appearing once. Material for sequencing was PBMCs. These TCRs come from a middle-aged woman in good health and CMV-seropositive.

The chain links TRBV7-8 to TRBJ2-1, with D possibly matching TRBD1 (6 bases). Germline lookup yields CDR1 SGHVS and CDR2 FQNEAQ. The CDR3 length is 15 residues. The V end was cut by 6 bases, the J end by 2 bases, with 14 bases between. The CDR3 nucleotides read TGTGCCAGCAGTTCCAGGACAGACACCTACAATGAGCAGTTCTTC. Encoded protein: CASSSRTDTYNEQFF.

The V gene is TRBV15, the J gene TRBJ1-1, with D maybe TRBD1 (5 bases). The CDR3 totals 16 residues. Trimming cost V 3 bases and J 4 bases, with 18 bases left between them. The germline gives CDR1 LNHNV, CDR2 YYDKDF (reference sequence). The CDR3 DNA follows: TGTGCCACCAGCAGCGCTGCGCCGGAGGGGAGCACTGAAGCTTTCTTT. This encodes CATSSAAPEGSTEAFF.

The chain carries TRBV11-3 and TRBJ2-7; TRBD2 matches 9 bases. The CDR3 length is 17 residues. CDR1 and CDR2 (germline): SGHNT, YENEEA. V gave up 1 base and J gave up 6 bases; unmatched junction bases: 13. CDR3: CASSLGAAGGPFSEQYF. CDR3 in DNA: TGTGCCAGCAGCTTAGGGGCGGCGGGAGGGCCTTTCTCCGAGCAGTACTTC.

This clone has just a few counts. The V gene is TRBV6-1, the J gene TRBJ2-3; 14 bases agree with TRBD2. J gave up 4 bases and V 4 bases, and 1 base lay outside the gene matches. Germline V gives CDR1 MNHNS, CDR2 SASEGT. This CDR3 region has 15 residues. The CDR3 bases are TGTGCCAGCAGTGGACTAGCGGGAGGGCCAGATACGCAGTATTTT. This sequence encodes CASSGLAGGPDTQYF.

The chain uses TRBV11-2 and TRBJ2-1, with 15 bases fitting TRBD2. The CDR3 length is 18 residues. The V gene's germline CDR1 is SGHAT and CDR2 FQNNGV. The junction had 6 bases not matched to a gene; V was cut back by 5 bases and J by 1 base. The CDR3 DNA follows: TGTGCCAGCAGCCCCTTCGGACTAGCGGGAGGGTCCTACAATGAGCAGTTCTTC. Translating it yields CASSPFGLAGGSYNEQFF.

The chain has TRBV2 and TRBJ2-5, with a weak D call TRBD1 (6 bases). With 4 bases removed from V and 5 bases from J, the gap between germline ends came to 11 bases. The CDR3 totals 13 residues. The germline gives CDR1 SNHLY, CDR2 FYNNEI. The CDR3 reads CASSGTEGETQYF. The CDR3, as DNA: TGTGCCAGCAGTGGGACAGAAGGGGAGACCCAGTACTTC.

This clone was seen just once. J is TRBJ2-7 and V is TRBV2, with 9 bases fitting TRBD2. This CDR3 region has 14 residues. V trimming: 3 bases; J trimming: 2 bases; junction bases outside the gene matches: 2. The V gene's germline CDR1 is SNHLY and CDR2 FYNNEI. This CDR3 reads CASSEREGPYEQYF. DNA of the CDR3: TGTGCCAGCAGTGAGCGGGAGGGCCCCTACGAGCAGTACTTC.

This clone was picked up one time. The rearrangement uses TRBV11-3 and TRBJ2-1; TRBD2 agrees at 9 bases. Trimming removed 6 bases from V and 5 bases from J; junction bases left unmatched: 5. Looked up from germline, CDR1 is SGHNT and CDR2 is YENEEA. The CDR3 length is 14 residues. As DNA, the CDR3 is TGTGCCAGCAGGGGCGGGAGGGAGGACAATGAGCAGTTCTTC. Translated, it gives CASRGGREDNEQFF.

The chain has TRBV10-3 and TRBJ2-2; 14 bases align to TRBD2. The CDR3 length is 17 residues. Germline loops: CDR1 ENHRY, CDR2 SYGVKD. J lost 5 bases, V lost 6 bases, and 8 bases had no gene match. The CDR3 loop reads CAISTGLAGGGTGELFF. CDR3 nucleotide sequence: TGTGCCATCAGCACTGGACTAGCGGGAGGAGGAACCGGGGAGCTGTTTTTT.

The chain employs TRBV6-4 and TRBJ2-3; a possible D gene is TRBD1 (6 bases). The CDR3 is 14 residues long. The V and J ends lost 9 bases and 3 bases respectively, with 16 bases between them. CDR1 and CDR2 from the germline V gene are MRHNA and SNTAGT. CDR3 sequence reads: CARVRGSVTDTQYF. The DNA of the CDR3 is TGTGCCAGAGTCAGGGGTAGCGTAACAGATACGCAGTATTTT.

This clone was seen a handful of times. V gene TRBV29-1 combines with J gene TRBJ2-3, with 7 bases identical to TRBD1. V trimming: 1 base; J trimming: 2 bases; junction bases outside the gene matches: 6. The CDR3 has 15 amino acids. Germline V gene sequence: CDR1 SQVTM, CDR2 ANQGSEA. CDR3 sequence (DNA): TGCAGCGTTGAAGGATGGGACAGTGTCACAGATACGCAGTATTTT. It codes for CSVEGWDSVTDTQYF.